This T cell receptor (beta chain) is drawn from a study of T cells and copy number aberrations in small-cell lung cancer. Clones were read by immunoSEQ multiplex PCR, and TCRdb kept only the in-frame ones, dropping some. The sample lists roughly 6,000 clones, approximately 76% seen once, with roughly 8.9% in the top ten. Findings and limits, study-wide: Adjacent lung showed higher T-cell richness and clonality than tumors; density difference nonsignificant. Due to few samples, these findings require validation.

CDR1 is KGHSY, CDR2 FQNENV, per germline. The V gene end was trimmed by 3 bases and the J gene end by 1 base; junction bases not matched to a gene: 6. The CDR3 sequence is 16 residues long. No donor received chemotherapy or radiotherapy before surgery, nor immunotherapy before or after it. Only macrodissected tumor regions expected to provide at least 150 ng DNA were selected. As concerns this clone: Antigen unknown.

This TCR came from a man aged 50-59 years with small cell lung cancer. The V call is TRBV16, the J call TRBJ1-1; TRBD1 aligns across 9 bases. Sequencing was carried out using tumor tissue. In nucleotides, the CDR3 is TGTGCCAGCAGCCACGGATCGGGACAGGGGAACACTGAAGCTTTCTTT. It is translated as CASSHGSGQGNTEAFF. Combining the CDR3 with reference TRBV16 and TRBJ1-1 gives the whole variable domain GEEVAQTPKHLVRGEGQKAKLYCAPIKGHSYVFWYQQVLKNEFKFLISFQNENVFDETGMPKERFSAKCLPNSPCSLEIQATKLEDSAVYFCASSHGSGQGNTEAFFGQGTRLTVV.